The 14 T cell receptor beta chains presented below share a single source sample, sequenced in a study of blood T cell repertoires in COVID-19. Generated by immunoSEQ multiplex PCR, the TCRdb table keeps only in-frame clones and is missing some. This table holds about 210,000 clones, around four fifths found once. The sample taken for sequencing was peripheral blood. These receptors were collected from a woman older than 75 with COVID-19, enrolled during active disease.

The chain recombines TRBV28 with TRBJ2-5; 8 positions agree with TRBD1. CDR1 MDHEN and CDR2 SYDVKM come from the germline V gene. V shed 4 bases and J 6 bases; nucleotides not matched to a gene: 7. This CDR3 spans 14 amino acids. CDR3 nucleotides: TGTGCCAGCAGTTCCCCGACAGGGGCAAAGACCCAGTACTTC. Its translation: CASSSPTGAKTQYF.

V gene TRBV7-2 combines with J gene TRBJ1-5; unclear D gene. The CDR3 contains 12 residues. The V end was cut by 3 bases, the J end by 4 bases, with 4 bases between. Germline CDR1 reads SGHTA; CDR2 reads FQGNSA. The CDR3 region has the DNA TGTGCCAGCAGCTTGAGTAATCAGCCCCAGCATTTT. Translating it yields CASSLSNQPQHF.

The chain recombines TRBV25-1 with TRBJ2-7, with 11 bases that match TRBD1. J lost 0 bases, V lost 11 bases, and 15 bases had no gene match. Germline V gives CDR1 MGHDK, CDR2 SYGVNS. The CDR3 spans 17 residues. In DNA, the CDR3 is TGTGCCCTCGTATCAGGACAGGGGGCATCCCTCTCCTACGAGCAGTACGTC. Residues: CALVSGQGASLSYEQYV.

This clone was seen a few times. The CDR3 loop is CASSYQQGNQPQHF. The CDR3 nucleotides are TGTGCCAGCAGCTATCAACAGGGAAATCAGCCCCAGCATTTT. V is TRBV7-2 and J is TRBJ1-5; D may be TRBD1 (6 bases). Between the trimmed V and J ends, which lost 4 bases and 4 bases, there was a span of 11 bases. The CDR3 consists of 14 residues. Per the germline V gene, CDR1 is SGHTA and CDR2 is FQGNSA.

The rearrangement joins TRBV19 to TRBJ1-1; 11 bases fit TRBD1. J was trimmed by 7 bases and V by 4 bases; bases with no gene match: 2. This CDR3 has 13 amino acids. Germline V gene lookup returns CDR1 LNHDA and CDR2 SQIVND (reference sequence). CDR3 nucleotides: TGTGCCAGTAGTAGAGGGACAGGGGGTGAAGCTTTCTTT. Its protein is CASSRGTGGEAFF.

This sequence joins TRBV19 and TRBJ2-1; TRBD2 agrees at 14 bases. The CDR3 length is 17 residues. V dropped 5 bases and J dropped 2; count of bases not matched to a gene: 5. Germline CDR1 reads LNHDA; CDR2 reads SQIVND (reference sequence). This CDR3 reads CASSVLTSGGAYNEQFF. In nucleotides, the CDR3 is TGTGCCAGTAGTGTCTTGACTAGCGGGGGGGCCTACAATGAGCAGTTCTTC.

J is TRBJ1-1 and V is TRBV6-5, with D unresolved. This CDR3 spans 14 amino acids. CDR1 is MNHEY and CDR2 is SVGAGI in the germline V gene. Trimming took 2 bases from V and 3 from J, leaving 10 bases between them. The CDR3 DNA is TGTGCCAGCAGTTACGGGAGAACGGACACTGAAGCTTTCTTT. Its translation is CASSYGRTDTEAFF.

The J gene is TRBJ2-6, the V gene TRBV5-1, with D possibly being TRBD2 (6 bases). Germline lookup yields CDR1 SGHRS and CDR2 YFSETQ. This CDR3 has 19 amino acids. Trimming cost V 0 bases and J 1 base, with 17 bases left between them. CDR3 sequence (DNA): TGCGCCAGCAGCTTGGAACCCCACGGGACTGCTTCTGGGGCCAACGTCCTGACTTTC. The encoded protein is CASSLEPHGTASGANVLTF.

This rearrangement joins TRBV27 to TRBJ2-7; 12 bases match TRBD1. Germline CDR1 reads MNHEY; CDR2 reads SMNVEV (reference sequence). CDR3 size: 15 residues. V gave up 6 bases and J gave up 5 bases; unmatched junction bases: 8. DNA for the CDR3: TGTGCCAGCAGCCTCCGGGACAGGGGGCCTCACGAGCAGTACTTC. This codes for CASSLRDRGPHEQYF.

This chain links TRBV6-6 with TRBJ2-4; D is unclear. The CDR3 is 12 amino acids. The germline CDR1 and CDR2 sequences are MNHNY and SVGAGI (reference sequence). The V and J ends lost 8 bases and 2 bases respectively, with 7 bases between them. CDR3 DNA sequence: TGTGCCAGCCGGCGGCCCAAAAACATTCAGTACTTC. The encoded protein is CASRRPKNIQYF.

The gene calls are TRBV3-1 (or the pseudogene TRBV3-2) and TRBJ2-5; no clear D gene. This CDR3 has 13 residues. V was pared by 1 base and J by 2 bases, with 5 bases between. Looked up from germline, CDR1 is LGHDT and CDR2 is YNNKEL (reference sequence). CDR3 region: CASSQVSQETQYF. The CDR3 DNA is TGTGCCAGCAGCCAAGTGTCGCAAGAGACCCAGTACTTC.

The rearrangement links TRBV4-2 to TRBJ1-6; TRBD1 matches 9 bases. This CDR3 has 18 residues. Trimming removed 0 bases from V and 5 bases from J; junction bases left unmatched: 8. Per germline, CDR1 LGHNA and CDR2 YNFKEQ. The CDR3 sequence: CASSQETPGTGNNSPLHF. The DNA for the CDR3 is TGTGCCAGCAGCCAAGAGACCCCCGGGACAGGGAATAATTCACCCCTCCACTTT.

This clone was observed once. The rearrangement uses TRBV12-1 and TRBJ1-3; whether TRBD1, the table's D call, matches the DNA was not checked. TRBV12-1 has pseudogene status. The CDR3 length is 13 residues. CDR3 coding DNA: TGTGCCAGCAGCTTTGGGGGACAGTACACCATATATTTT. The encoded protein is CASSFGGQYTIYF.

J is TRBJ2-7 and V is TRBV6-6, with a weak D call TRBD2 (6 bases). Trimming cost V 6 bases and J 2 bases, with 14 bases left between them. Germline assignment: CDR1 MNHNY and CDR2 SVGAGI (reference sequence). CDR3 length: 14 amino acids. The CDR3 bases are TGTGCCAGCAGCCATGTGGGGGGTACCTACGAGCAGTACGTC. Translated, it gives CASSHVGGTYEQYV.